The present T cell receptor (beta chain) was sequenced within a study of blood T cell repertoires in COVID-19. Looking at the study overall: Samples taken during acute and convalescent COVID-19 were collected in the United States, Italy and Spain.

V was clipped by 4 bases and J by 5 bases; unmatched bases: 9. Germline lookup yields CDR1 SGHNT and CDR2 YYREEE (reference sequence). The CDR3 loop spans 15 amino acids. Assay: immunoSEQ multiplex PCR; the TCRdb copy retains only in-frame clones and omits some. The data show some 110,000 clones, with about nine tenths seen just once and approximately 8% held by the top ten. This clone was detected only a few times. The V gene is TRBV5-4, the J gene TRBJ2-7; 10 bases line up with TRBD1. This TCR was recovered from a man in his sixties or seventies who had recovered from COVID-19. The sample was peripheral blood. The CDR3 nucleotides read TGTGCCAGCAGCAGAGCGGGACAGGGGAACGACGAGCAGTACTTC. Its protein product is CASSRAGQGNDEQYF. The full variable domain, with the rest looked up from reference TRBV5-4 and TRBJ2-7, is ETGVTQSPTHLIKTRGQQVTLRCSSQSGHNTVSWYQQALGQGPQFIFQYYREEENGRGNFPPRFSGLQFPNYSSELNVNALELDDSALYLCASSRAGQGNDEQYFGPGTRLTVT.